The 19 T cell receptor beta chains below come from one sample, sequenced in a study of CD8+ T cells in alopecia areata. RNA extraction was followed by reverse transcription into cDNA, which acted as the sequencing template. The table came from immunoSEQ multiplex PCR; TCRdb's copy has only in-frame clones and leaves some out. The table shows 95,000 to 110,000 clones, with 45% to 60% occurring only once. Source material: CD4+ T cells sorted from blood. All receptors derive from a human donor in good health.

This chain links TRBV11-2 with TRBJ1-6; weak D call: TRBD1 (5 bases). Germline CDR1 SGHAT, CDR2 FQNNGV. V dropped 4 bases and J dropped 7 bases, with 14 bases sitting between them. The length of the CDR3 is 15 residues. This chain's CDR3 is CASSSQGPRNSPLHF. CDR3 DNA: TGTGCCAGCAGCTCCCAGGGCCCCCGAAATTCACCCCTCCACTTT.

This rearrangement joins TRBV4-1 to TRBJ2-1; 8 nucleotides match TRBD2. V lost 4 bases, J lost 4 bases, and 9 bases stayed unmatched. The CDR3 length is 16 residues. Germline V gene sequence: CDR1 MGHRA, CDR2 YSYEKL. The CDR3 region is CASSLGSGGFYNEQFF. In nucleotides, the CDR3 is TGCGCCAGCAGCCTCGGGAGCGGGGGATTTTACAATGAGCAGTTCTTC.

This clone was seen a single time. The CDR3 reads CASSVQGHDYNEQFF. In DNA, the CDR3 is TGCGCCAGCAGCGTCCAGGGACACGACTACAATGAGCAGTTCTTC. The chain links TRBV5-1 to TRBJ2-1; a weak D match, TRBD1 (6 bases). V was shortened by 4 bases and J by 3 bases, with 14 bases between the two germline ends. Per the germline V gene, CDR1 is SGHRS and CDR2 is YFSETQ. The CDR3 extends over 15 amino acids. Based on the CDR3 plus reference TRBV5-1 and TRBJ2-1, the full variable domain is KAGVTQTPRYLIKTRGQQVTLSCSPISGHRSVSWYQQTPGQGLQFLFEYFSETQRNKGNFPGRFSGRQFSNSRSEMNVSTLELGDSALYLCASSVQGHDYNEQFFGPGTRLTVL.

This clone has only one observation. This chain joins TRBV5-1 and TRBJ2-3; 11 bases are a match to TRBD1. There are 16 residues in the CDR3. CDR1 and CDR2 (germline): SGHRS, YFSETQ. J gave up 2 bases and V 4 bases, and 6 bases lay outside the gene matches. DNA for the CDR3: TGCGCCAGCAGCCCAAGGACAGGGGGCTCCACAGATACGCAGTATTTT. It encodes CASSPRTGGSTDTQYF. The variable domain in full, completed from reference TRBV5-1 and TRBJ2-3, reads KAGVTQTPRYLIKTRGQQVTLSCSPISGHRSVSWYQQTPGQGLQFLFEYFSETQRNKGNFPGRFSGRQFSNSRSEMNVSTLELGDSALYLCASSPRTGGSTDTQYFGPGTRLTVL.

This chain uses TRBV5-1 with TRBJ2-1, with 11 positions matching TRBD2. Germline CDR1 and CDR2: SGHRS and YFSETQ. This CDR3 contains 16 residues. V lost 0 bases and J lost 6; bases outside the gene matches: 5. The CDR3 sequence is CASSLAPGLAANEQFF. CDR3 coding DNA: TGCGCCAGCAGCTTGGCCCCGGGACTAGCGGCCAATGAGCAGTTCTTC.

This chain links TRBV29-1 with TRBJ2-5, with D perhaps matching TRBD2 (5 bases). Germline CDR1 SQVTM, CDR2 ANQGSEA. Between the trimmed V and J ends, which lost 7 bases and 4 bases, there was a span of 19 bases. The CDR3 is 14 residues long. This CDR3 is CSALREPARETQYF. CDR3 bases: TGCAGCGCCCTAAGGGAGCCGGCCCGAGAGACCCAGTACTTC.

V gene TRBV27 combines with J gene TRBJ2-4; no clear D. V gave up 5 bases and J gave up 0 bases, with 8 bases separating them. The CDR3 runs to 14 residues. Germline V gives CDR1 MNHEY, CDR2 SMNVEV (reference sequence). CDR3 amino acids: CASSPTVAKNIQYF. CDR3 in DNA: TGTGCCAGCAGTCCGACGGTAGCCAAAAACATTCAGTACTTC.

This clone has only a few counts. The chain is built from TRBV4-3 and TRBJ2-5, with 9 bases matching TRBD1. Looked up from germline, CDR1 is LGHNA and CDR2 is YSLEER. The CDR3 spans 17 residues. J was trimmed by 5 bases and V by 0 bases; bases with no gene match: 10. The CDR3 DNA sequence: TGCGCCAGCAGCCAAGATGGCGCGGACAGGGGATTGGAGACCCAGTACTTC. Protein sequence: CASSQDGADRGLETQYF.

The chain is built from TRBV5-1 and TRBJ2-7, with 7 bases identical to TRBD2. The trim removed 3 bases at V and 2 bases at J, leaving 8 bases unmatched. The CDR3 spans 15 residues. Germline V gene data show CDR1 as SGHRS and CDR2 as YFSETQ. For the CDR3, the DNA is TGCGCCAGCAGCTCCCGGGAGGACGGAACCTACGAGCAGTACTTC. It yields the protein CASSSREDGTYEQYF.

The chain employs TRBV28 and TRBJ2-4, with D hard to call. Germline loops: CDR1 MDHEN, CDR2 SYDVKM. Trimming took 6 bases from V and 1 from J, leaving 10 bases between them. The CDR3 covers 14 residues. The CDR3 sequence: CASRRDPAKNIQYF. CDR3 DNA sequence: TGTGCCAGCAGGCGTGATCCGGCCAAAAACATTCAGTACTTC.

The chain joins TRBV13 to TRBJ1-1; 7 nucleotides line up with TRBD1. Losses at the gene ends were 5 bases for V and 11 bases for J; bases not matched to a gene: 8. Germline CDR1 reads PRHDT; CDR2 reads FYEKMQ (reference sequence). This CDR3 region has 12 residues. CDR3 sequence reads: CASSITTGRAFF. For the CDR3, the DNA is TGTGCCAGCAGCATAACGACAGGGAGGGCTTTCTTT.

The chain has TRBV30 and TRBJ2-7, with a tentative D call TRBD1 (6 bases). The CDR3 sequence is 15 residues long. CDR1 and CDR2 (germline): GTSNPN, SVGIG (reference sequence). The V and J ends lost 0 bases and 5 bases respectively, with 17 bases between them. CDR3 sequence (DNA): TGTGCCTGGAGTGTTTGGGGGCGAGGACGCCACGAGCAGTACTTC. Its protein is CAWSVWGRGRHEQYF.

The chain recombines TRBV5-6 with TRBJ1-5; the match to TRBD1 covers 11 bases. The CDR3 spans 15 residues. The J segment lost 6 bases and the V segment lost 4 bases, leaving 6 bases of the junction unmatched. In germline, CDR1 is SGHDT, CDR2 YYEEEE. The CDR3 sequence is CASSSGTGGSQPQHF. The DNA of the CDR3 is TGTGCCAGCAGCAGTGGGACAGGGGGTTCTCAGCCCCAGCATTTT.

V and J are TRBV27 and TRBJ2-6; weak D call: TRBD2 (7 bases). Germline CDR1 MNHEY, CDR2 SMNVEV (reference sequence). Trimming cost V 2 bases and J 4 bases, with 9 bases left between them. The CDR3 is 15 residues long. CDR3 sequence reads: CASSLAGAGANVLTF. As DNA, the CDR3 is TGTGCCAGCAGTTTAGCGGGGGCCGGGGCCAACGTCCTGACTTTC.

The chain couples TRBV27 to TRBJ1-5; the D is unclear. V gave up 3 bases and J gave up 4 bases, with 7 bases separating them. CDR1 and CDR2 from the germline V gene are MNHEY and SMNVEV (reference sequence). The CDR3 spans 13 residues. The CDR3 spells CASSFDLNQPQHF. The CDR3 DNA sequence: TGTGCCAGCAGTTTCGACCTAAATCAGCCCCAGCATTTT.

The chain employs TRBV19 and TRBJ1-1, with D hard to call. V dropped 6 bases and J dropped 0 bases, with 8 bases sitting between them. CDR3 length equals 13 residues. Germline V lookup: CDR1 LNHDA, CDR2 SQIVND (reference sequence). CDR3 sequence: CASRVTVNTEAFF. DNA of the CDR3: TGTGCCAGTAGGGTTACGGTGAACACTGAAGCTTTCTTT.

The chain joins TRBV18 to TRBJ1-5, with 8 nucleotides matching TRBD1. The junction had 1 base not matched to a gene; V was cut back by 3 bases and J by 0 bases. CDR1 and CDR2 from the germline V gene are KGHSH and LQKENI. The CDR3 runs 15 residues. The CDR3 spells CASSPTGDSNQPQHF. The DNA of the CDR3 is TGTGCCAGCTCACCGACAGGGGATAGCAATCAGCCCCAGCATTTT.

The chain combines TRBV7-2 with TRBJ2-5, with TRBD2 matching 9 bases. CDR3 length equals 17 residues. Per the germline V gene, CDR1 is SGHTA and CDR2 is FQGNSA. Trimming took 1 base from V and 4 from J; bases not matched to a gene: 10. CDR3 sequence (DNA): TGTGCCAGCAGCTTAGGTCCAGCGGGGGGCATCCGAGAGACCCAGTACTTC. Translation gives CASSLGPAGGIRETQYF.

This clone showed up just a few times. The CDR3 is CASSGGTGTYEQYF. DNA of the CDR3: TGTGCCAGCAGTGGAGGAACAGGCACCTACGAGCAGTACTTC. The V and J genes are TRBV25-1 and TRBJ2-7; possible D gene TRBD1, 5 bases. Trimming removed 4 bases from V and 2 bases from J, with 12 bases in between. CDR3 length: 14 residues. The V gene's germline CDR1 is MGHDK and CDR2 SYGVNS.